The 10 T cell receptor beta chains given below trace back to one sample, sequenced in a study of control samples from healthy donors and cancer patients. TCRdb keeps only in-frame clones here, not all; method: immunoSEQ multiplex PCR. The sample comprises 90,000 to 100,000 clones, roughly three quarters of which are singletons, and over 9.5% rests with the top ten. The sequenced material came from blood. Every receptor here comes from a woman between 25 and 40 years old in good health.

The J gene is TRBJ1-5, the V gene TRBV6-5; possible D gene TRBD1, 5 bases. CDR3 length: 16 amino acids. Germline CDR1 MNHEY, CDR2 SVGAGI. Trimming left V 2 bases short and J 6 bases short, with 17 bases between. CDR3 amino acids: CASSYLGTAGSQPQHF. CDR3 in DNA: TGTGCCAGCAGTTACCTTGGGACGGCGGGATCTCAGCCCCAGCATTTT.

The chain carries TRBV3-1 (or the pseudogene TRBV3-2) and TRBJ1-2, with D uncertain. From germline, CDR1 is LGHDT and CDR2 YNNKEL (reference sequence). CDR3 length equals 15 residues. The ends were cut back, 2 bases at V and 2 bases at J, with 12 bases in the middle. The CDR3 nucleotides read TGTGCCAGCAGCCAATCATCTGGTGGCAACTATGGCTACACCTTC. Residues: CASSQSSGGNYGYTF.

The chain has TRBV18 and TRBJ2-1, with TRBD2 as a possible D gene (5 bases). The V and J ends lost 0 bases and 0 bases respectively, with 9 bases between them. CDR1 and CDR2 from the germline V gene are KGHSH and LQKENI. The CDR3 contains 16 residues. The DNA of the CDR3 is TGTGCCAGCTCACCACCGATGGGGAGCTCCTACAATGAGCAGTTCTTC. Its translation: CASSPPMGSSYNEQFF. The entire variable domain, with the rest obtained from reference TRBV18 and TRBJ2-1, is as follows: NAGVMQNPRHLVRRRGQEARLRCSPMKGHSHVYWYRQLPEEGLKFMVYLQKENIIDESGMPKERFSAEFPKEGPSILRIQQVVRGDSAAYFCASSPPMGSSYNEQFFGPGTRLTVL.

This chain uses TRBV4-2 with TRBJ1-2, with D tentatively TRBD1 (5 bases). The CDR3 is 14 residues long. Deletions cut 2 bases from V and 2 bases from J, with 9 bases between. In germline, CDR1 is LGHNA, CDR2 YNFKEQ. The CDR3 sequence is CASSQTGLNYGYTF. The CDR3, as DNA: TGTGCCAGCAGCCAAACAGGACTCAACTATGGCTACACCTTC.

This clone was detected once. CDR3 sequence reads: CSVGLVGGTEQFF. The CDR3 DNA reads TGCAGCGTTGGGCTAGTGGGCGGAACGGAGCAGTTCTTC. V and J are TRBV29-1 and TRBJ2-1, with D unclear. The CDR3 covers 13 residues. Germline V gene sequence: CDR1 SQVTM, CDR2 ANQGSEA. Trimming pared 4 bases from V and 10 bases from J, leaving 17 bases between.

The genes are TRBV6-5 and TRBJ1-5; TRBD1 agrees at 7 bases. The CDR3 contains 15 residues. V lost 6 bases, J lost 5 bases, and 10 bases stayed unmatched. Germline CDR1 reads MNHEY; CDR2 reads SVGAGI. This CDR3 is CASSATGNRDQPQHF. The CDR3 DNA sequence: TGTGCCAGCAGCGCGACAGGGAACAGGGATCAGCCCCAGCATTTT.

For the CDR3, the DNA is TGCGCCAGCAGCGTCCCGGGACAGGGAAACGAGCAGTACTTC. Protein: CASSVPGQGNEQYF. The gene calls are TRBV5-1 and TRBJ2-7; 9 nucleotides agree with TRBD1. CDR3 length: 14 residues. The ends lost 4 bases at V and 5 bases at J; junction bases unmatched: 7. CDR1 and CDR2 (germline): SGHRS, YFSETQ.

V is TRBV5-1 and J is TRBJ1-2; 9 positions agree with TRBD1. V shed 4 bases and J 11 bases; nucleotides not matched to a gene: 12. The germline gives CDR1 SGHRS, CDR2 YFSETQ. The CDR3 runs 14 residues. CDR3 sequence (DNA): TGCGCCAGCAGCCTGGGGGACAGGGTAACGGAATACACCTTC. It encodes CASSLGDRVTEYTF.

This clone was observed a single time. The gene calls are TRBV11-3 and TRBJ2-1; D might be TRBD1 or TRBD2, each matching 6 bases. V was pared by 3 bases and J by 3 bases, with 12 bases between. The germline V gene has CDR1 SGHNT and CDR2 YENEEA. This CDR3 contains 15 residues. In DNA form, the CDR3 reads TGTGCCAGCAGCTTGGGGGGCCTCGACTACAATGAGCAGTTCTTC. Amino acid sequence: CASSLGGLDYNEQFF.

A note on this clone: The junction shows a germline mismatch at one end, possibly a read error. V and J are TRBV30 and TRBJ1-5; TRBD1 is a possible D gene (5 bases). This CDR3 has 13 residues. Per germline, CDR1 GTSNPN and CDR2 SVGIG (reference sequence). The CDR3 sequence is CAWSGGGDQPQHF. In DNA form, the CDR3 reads TGTGCCTGGAGTGGCGGGGGAGATCAACCCCAGCATTTT.